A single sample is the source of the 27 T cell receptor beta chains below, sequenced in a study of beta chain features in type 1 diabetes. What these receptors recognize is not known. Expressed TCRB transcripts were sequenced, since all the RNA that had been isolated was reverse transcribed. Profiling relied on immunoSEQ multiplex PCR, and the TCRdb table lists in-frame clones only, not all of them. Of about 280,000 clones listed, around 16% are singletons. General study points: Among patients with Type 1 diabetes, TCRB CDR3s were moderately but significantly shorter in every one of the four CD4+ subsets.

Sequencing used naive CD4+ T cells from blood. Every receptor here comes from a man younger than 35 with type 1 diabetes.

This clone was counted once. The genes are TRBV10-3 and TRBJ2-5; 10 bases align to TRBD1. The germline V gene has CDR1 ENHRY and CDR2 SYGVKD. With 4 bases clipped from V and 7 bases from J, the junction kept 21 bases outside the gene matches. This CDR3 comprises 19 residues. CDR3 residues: CAISGTPTSRTGGPGTQYF. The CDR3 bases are TGTGCCATCAGTGGTACCCCCACTTCCAGGACAGGGGGTCCTGGGACCCAGTACTTC.

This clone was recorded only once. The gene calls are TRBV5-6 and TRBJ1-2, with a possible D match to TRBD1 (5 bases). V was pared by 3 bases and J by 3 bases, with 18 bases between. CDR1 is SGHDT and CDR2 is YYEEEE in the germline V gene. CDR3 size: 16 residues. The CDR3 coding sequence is TGTGCCAGCAGCTCAGGGCGTGAGTGGAGGGACTATGGCTACACCTTC. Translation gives CASSSGREWRDYGYTF.

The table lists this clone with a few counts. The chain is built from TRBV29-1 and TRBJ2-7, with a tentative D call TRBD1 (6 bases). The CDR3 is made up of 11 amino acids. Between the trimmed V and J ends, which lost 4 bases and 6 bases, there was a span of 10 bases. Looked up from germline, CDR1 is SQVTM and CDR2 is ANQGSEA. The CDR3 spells CSVVAGAEQYF. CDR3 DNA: TGCAGCGTTGTGGCAGGGGCCGAGCAGTACTTC.

The CDR3 nucleotides read TGTGCCTGGAATCCAGGGTGGAGCACAGATACGCAGTATTTT. Its translation is CAWNPGWSTDTQYF. The V call is TRBV30, the J call TRBJ2-3; D is perhaps TRBD1 (5 bases). The V gene lost 4 bases and the J gene lost 0 bases, with 11 bases spanning the gap. The CDR3 runs 14 residues. Germline values: CDR1 GTSNPN, CDR2 SVGIG (reference sequence).

The CDR3 here is CASSTKGATEAFF. CDR3 DNA sequence: TGTGCCAGCAGCACTAAGGGGGCCACTGAAGCTTTCTTT. J is TRBJ1-1 and V is TRBV7-2; 7 positions match TRBD1. This CDR3 is 13 amino acids long. Trimming at V came to 5 bases and at J to 4 bases, leaving 4 bases not matched to a gene. CDR1 and CDR2 (germline): SGHTA, FQGNSA.

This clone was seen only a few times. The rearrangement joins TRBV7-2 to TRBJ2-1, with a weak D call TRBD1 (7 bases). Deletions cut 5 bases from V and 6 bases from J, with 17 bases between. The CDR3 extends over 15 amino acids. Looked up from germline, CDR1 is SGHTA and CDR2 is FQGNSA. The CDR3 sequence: CASSLGGQRGNEQFF. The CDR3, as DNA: TGTGCCAGCAGCCTGGGGGGACAGAGGGGCAATGAGCAGTTCTTC.

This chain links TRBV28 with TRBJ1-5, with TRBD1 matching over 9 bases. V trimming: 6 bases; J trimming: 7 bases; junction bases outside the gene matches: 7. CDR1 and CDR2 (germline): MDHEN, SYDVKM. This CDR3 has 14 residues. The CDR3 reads CASSVRTGDQPQHF. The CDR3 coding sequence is TGTGCCAGCAGCGTCAGGACAGGGGACCAGCCCCAGCATTTT.

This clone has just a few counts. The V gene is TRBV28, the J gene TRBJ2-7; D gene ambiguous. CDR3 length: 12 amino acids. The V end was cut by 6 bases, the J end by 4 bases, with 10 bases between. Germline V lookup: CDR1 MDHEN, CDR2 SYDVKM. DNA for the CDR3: TGTGCCAGCAGCCCCCGTACTTACGAGCAGTACTTC. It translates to CASSPRTYEQYF.

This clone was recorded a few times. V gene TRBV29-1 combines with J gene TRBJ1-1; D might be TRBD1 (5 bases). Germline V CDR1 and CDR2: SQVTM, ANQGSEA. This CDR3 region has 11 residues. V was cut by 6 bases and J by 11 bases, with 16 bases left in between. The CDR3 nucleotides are TGCAGCGTGGGCAGATCCCCAGGGGCTTTCTTT. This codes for CSVGRSPGAFF.

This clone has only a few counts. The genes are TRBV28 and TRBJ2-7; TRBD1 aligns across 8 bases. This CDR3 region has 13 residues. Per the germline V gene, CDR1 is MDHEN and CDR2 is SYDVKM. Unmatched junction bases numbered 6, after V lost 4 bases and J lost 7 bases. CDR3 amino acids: CASSSGGAEEQYF. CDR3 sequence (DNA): TGTGCCAGCAGTTCAGGGGGCGCAGAAGAGCAGTACTTC.

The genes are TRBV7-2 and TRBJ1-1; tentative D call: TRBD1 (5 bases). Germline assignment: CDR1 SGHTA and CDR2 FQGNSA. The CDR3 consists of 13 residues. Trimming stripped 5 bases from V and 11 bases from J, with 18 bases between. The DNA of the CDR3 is TGTGCCAGCAGCCCCCGCGCTGGACACGGGGCTTTCTTT. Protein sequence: CASSPRAGHGAFF.

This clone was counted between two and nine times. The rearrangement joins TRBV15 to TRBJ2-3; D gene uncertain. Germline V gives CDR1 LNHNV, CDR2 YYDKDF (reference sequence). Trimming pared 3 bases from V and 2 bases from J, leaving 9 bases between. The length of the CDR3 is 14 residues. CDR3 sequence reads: CATSSPGPTDTQYF. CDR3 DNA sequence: TGTGCCACCAGCAGCCCAGGCCCCACAGATACGCAGTATTTT.

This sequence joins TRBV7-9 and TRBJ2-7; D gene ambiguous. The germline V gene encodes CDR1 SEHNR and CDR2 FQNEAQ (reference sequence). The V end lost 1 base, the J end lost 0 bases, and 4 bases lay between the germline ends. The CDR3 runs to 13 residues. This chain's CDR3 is CASSLDTSYEQYF. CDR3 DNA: TGTGCCAGCAGCTTAGACACCTCCTACGAGCAGTACTTC.

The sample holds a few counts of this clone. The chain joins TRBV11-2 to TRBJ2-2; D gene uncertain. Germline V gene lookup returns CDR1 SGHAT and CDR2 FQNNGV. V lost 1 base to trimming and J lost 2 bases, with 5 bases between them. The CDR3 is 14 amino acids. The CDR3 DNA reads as TGTGCCAGCAGCTTAGGTAGCAACACCGGGGAGCTGTTTTTT. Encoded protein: CASSLGSNTGELFF.

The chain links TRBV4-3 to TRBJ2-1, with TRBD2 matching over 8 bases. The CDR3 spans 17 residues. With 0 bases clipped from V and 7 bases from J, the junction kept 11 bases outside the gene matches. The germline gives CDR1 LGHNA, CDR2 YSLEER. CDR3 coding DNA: TGCGCCAGCAGCCAAGATCTCATTAGGAGCGGGGGAAATGAGCAGTTCTTC. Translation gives CASSQDLIRSGGNEQFF.

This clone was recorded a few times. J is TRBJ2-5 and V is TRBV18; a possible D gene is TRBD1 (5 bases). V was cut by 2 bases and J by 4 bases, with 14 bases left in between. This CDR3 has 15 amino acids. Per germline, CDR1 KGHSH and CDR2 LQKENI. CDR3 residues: CASSPVRDPGETQYF. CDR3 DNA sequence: TGTGCCAGCTCACCAGTCAGGGATCCGGGAGAGACCCAGTACTTC.

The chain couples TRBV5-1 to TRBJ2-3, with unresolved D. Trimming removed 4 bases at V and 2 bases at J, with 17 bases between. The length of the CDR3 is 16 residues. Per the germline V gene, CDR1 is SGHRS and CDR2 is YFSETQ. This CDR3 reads CASSISGISSTDTQYF. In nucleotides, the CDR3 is TGCGCCAGCAGCATTTCTGGCATCTCCTCCACAGATACGCAGTATTTT.

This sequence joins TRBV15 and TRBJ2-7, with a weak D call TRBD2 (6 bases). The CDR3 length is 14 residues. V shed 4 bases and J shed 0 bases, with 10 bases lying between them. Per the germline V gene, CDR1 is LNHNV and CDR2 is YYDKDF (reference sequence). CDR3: CATSKPGSSYEQYF. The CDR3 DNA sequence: TGTGCCACCAGCAAACCCGGGAGCTCCTACGAGCAGTACTTC.

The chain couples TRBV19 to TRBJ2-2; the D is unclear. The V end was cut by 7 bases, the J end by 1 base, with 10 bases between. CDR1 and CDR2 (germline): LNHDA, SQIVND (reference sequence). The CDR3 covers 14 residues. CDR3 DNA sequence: TGTGCCAGTACTGCGCGGAAGAACACCGGGGAGCTGTTTTTT. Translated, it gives CASTARKNTGELFF.

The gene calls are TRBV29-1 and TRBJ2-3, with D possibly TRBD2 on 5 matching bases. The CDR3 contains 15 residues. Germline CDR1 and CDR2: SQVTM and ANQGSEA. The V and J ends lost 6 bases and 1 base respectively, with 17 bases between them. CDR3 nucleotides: TGCAGCGTGCAAACTACTAGTGAGGGCACAGATACGCAGTATTTT. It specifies CSVQTTSEGTDTQYF.

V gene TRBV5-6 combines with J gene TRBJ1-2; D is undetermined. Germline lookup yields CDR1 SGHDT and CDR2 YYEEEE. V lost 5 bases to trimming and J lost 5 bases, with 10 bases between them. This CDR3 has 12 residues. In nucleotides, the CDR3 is TGTGCCAGCAGGGCCATACCTTATGGCTACACCTTC. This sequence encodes CASRAIPYGYTF.

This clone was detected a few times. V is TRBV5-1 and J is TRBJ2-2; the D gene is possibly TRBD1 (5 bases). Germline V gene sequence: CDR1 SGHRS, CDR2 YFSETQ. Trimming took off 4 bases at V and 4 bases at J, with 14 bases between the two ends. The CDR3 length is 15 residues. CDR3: CASSPQWTPTGELFF. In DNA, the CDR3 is TGCGCCAGCAGCCCACAATGGACACCCACCGGGGAGCTGTTTTTT.

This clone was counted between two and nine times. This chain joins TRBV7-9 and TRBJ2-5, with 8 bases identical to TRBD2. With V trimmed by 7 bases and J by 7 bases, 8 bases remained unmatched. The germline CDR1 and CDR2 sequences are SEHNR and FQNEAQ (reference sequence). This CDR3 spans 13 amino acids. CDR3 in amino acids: CASISGGTGTQYF. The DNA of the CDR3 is TGTGCCAGCATCTCGGGGGGGACCGGGACCCAGTACTTC.

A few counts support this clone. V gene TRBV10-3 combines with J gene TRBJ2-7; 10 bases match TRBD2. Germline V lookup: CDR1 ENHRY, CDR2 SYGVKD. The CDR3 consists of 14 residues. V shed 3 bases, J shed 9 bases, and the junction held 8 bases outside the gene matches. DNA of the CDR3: TGTGCCATCAGTGAAGAGAGCGGGGGGGCCATGCAGTACTTC. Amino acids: CAISEESGGAMQYF.

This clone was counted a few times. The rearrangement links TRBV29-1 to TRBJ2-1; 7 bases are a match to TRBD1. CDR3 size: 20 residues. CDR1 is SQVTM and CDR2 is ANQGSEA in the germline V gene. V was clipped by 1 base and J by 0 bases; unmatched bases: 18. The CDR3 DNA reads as TGCAGCGTTGAAGGCCAGACAGGGCCGAACTTCCCTTACTCCTACAATGAGCAGTTCTTC. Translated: CSVEGQTGPNFPYSYNEQFF.

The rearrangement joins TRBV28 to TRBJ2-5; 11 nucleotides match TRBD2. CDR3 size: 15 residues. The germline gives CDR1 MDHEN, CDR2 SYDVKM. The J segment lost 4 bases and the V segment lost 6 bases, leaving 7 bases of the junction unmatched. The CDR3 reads CASRELAGVIETQYF. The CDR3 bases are TGTGCCAGCAGGGAACTAGCGGGGGTAATAGAGACCCAGTACTTC.

CDR3 in DNA: TGCAGCGTTACCCAAGGGACTAGCGGGAGTGGAGAGACCCAGTACTTC. This gives the protein CSVTQGTSGSGETQYF. V usage is TRBV29-1 and J usage is TRBJ2-5; 14 nucleotides line up with TRBD2. The germline CDR1 and CDR2 sequences are SQVTM and ANQGSEA. Trimming removed 5 bases from V and 4 bases from J; junction bases left unmatched: 9. The CDR3 length is 16 residues.